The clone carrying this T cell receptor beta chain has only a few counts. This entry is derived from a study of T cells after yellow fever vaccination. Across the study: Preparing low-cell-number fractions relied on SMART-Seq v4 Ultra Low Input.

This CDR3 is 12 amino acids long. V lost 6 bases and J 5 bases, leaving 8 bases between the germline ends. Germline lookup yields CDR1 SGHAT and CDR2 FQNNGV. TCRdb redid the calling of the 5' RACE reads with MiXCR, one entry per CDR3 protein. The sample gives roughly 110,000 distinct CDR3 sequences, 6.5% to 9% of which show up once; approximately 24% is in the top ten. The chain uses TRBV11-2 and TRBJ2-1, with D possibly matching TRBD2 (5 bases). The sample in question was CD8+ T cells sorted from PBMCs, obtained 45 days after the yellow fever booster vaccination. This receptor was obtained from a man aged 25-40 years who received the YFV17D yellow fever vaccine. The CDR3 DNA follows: TGTGCCAGCAGGCGGGCCGACAATGAGCAGTTCTTC. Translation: CASRRADNEQFF. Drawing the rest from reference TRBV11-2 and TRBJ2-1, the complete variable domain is EAGVAQSPRYKIIEKRQSVAFWCNPISGHATLYWYQQILGQGPKLLIQFQNNGVVDDSQLPKDRFSAERLKGVDSTLKIQPAKLEDSAVYLCASRRADNEQFFGPGTRLTVL.